These 3 T cell receptor beta chains came from one sample sequenced in a study of glioma-infiltrating T cells after dendritic cell vaccination. Sequencing was performed with immunoSEQ multiplex PCR; in TCRdb, only in-frame clones are kept and a portion is missing. This table has under 100,000 clones, under 90% appearing once. The source was blood, collected before dendritic cell vaccination. The receptor set was obtained from a human donor with glioblastoma.

The chain joins TRBV29-1 to TRBJ2-7; tentatively, D is TRBD1 (5 bases). Germline V gene data show CDR1 as SQVTM and CDR2 as ANQGSEA. Trimming stripped 7 bases from V and 5 bases from J, with 15 bases between. The CDR3 sequence is 12 residues long. CDR3 nucleotides: TGCAGCGCCCACAGGTCATCCGACGAGCAGTACTTC. It is translated as CSAHRSSDEQYF.

The rearrangement uses TRBV4-3 and TRBJ1-4, with D perhaps matching TRBD1 (5 bases). Germline CDR1 is LGHNA and CDR2 is YSLEER. This CDR3 has 13 residues. V lost 2 bases and J lost 7, with 8 bases in between. The CDR3 spells CASSQYQGEKLFF. The CDR3 DNA follows: TGCGCCAGCAGCCAATACCAGGGTGAAAAACTGTTTTTT.

The chain is built from TRBV12-5 and TRBJ2-1; D is undetermined. The germline V gene encodes CDR1 LGHNT and CDR2 FRNRAP. Trimming pared 7 bases from V and 4 bases from J, leaving 5 bases between. The CDR3 has 11 residues. The CDR3 region is CASAYYNEQFF. CDR3 bases: TGTGCTAGTGCCTATTACAATGAGCAGTTCTTC. The variable domain in full, completed from reference TRBV12-5 and TRBJ2-1, reads DARVTQTPRHKVTEMGQEVTMRCQPILGHNTVFWYRQTMMQGLELLAYFRNRAPLDDSGMPKDRFSAEMPDATLATLKIQPSEPRDSAVYFCASAYYNEQFFGPGTRLTVL.